This T cell receptor beta chain was identified in a study of blood T cells in healthy people across ages. Study outcomes and limitations: While age rose, TCR beta diversity per million T cells dropped in a roughly linear way. Estimated diversity, derived from one million T cells, was regarded as an underestimate.

Note on this clonotype: Its cognate antigen is unknown. The junction departs from the called germline gene at one end, perhaps through a read error.

PCR was performed a second time for 7 to 11 cycles using a sample-barcoded 5' primer and a J-beta primer mix. Every cDNA molecule carried a tag from a template-switch adaptor bearing 12 random nucleotides. From the 5' RACE reads, TCRdb called clonotypes with MiXCR, one entry per CDR3 protein. The table records fewer than 2,000,000 distinct CDR3 sequences, roughly two fifths of them present only once. Researchers collected roughly 10 milliliters of peripheral blood from every single donor. The germline V gene encodes CDR1 PRHDT and CDR2 FYEKMQ (reference sequence). The CDR3 runs 16 residues. The rearrangement joins TRBV13 to TRBJ2-7, with a weak D call TRBD2 (7 bases). This TCR was sampled from a human donor in good health. Sequences were obtained from blood. The CDR3 is CASSQKYGGPPYGQYF. CDR3 sequence (DNA): TGTGCCAGCAGCCAAAAATACGGGGGGCCCCCCTACGGGCAGTACTTC.